The 2 T cell receptor beta chains below were found in one sample sequenced in a study of T cell clusters in autoimmune cytopenias. TRB rearrangements were amplified by touch-down multiplex PCR with mixed TRB-A/B primers. TCRdb re-called the multiplex PCR reads; every CDR3 protein appears as one record, without DNA. This listing includes some 1,000 distinct CDR3 sequences. TRB was amplified from about 250 ng of peripheral blood genomic DNA per sample. The sample comprised peripheral blood. These receptor sequences come from a human donor with an autoimmune cytopenia, with autoimmune hepatitis or in good health (not recorded which).

This chain links TRBV6-5 with TRBJ2-2; TCRdb returns TRBD1, unconfirmable since there is no DNA. The CDR3 has 15 amino acids. Germline V gene data show CDR1 as MNHEY and CDR2 as SVGAGI. The CDR3 loop is CASSYADRVTGELFF.

V is TRBV20-1 and J is TRBJ2-5. CDR1 and CDR2 from the germline V gene are DFQATT and SNEGSKA (reference sequence). The length of the CDR3 is 13 residues. The CDR3: CSARLRSVETQYF.